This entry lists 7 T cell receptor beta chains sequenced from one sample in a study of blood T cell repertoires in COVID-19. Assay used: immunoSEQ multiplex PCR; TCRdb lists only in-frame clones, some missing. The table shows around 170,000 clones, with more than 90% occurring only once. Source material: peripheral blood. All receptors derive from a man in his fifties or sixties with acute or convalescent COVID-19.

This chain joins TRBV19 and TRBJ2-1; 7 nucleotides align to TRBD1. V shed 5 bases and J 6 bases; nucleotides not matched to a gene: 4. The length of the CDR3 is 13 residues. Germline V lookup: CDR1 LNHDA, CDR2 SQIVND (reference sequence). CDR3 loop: CASSLTGSNEQFF. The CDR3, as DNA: TGTGCCAGTAGTCTGACAGGGTCCAATGAGCAGTTCTTC.

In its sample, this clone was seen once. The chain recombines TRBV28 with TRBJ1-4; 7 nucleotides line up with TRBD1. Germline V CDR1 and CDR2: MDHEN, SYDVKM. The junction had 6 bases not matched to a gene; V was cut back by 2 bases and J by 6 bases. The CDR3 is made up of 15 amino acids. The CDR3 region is CASSLIGTEDEKLFF. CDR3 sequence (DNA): TGTGCCAGCAGTTTAATCGGGACAGAGGATGAAAAACTGTTTTTT.

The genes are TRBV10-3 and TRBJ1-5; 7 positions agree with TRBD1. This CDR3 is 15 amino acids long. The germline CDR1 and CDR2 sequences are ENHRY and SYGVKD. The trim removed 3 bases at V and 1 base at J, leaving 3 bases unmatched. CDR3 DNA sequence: TGTGCCATCAGTGACCCGGACAGGAGCAATCAGCCCCAGCATTTT. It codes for CAISDPDRSNQPQHF.

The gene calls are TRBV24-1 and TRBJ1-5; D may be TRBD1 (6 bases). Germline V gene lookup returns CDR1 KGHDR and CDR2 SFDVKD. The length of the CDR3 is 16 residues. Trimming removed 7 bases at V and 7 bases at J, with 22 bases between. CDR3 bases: TGTGCCACCAGAGACGTAGCCGGGGGGGCCGAGCAGCCCCAGCATTTT. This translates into CATRDVAGGAEQPQHF.

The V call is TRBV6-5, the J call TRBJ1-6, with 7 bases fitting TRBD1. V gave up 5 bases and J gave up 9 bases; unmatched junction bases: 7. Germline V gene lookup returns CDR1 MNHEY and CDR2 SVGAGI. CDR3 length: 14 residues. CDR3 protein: CASSQETGPSPLHF. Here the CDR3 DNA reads TGTGCCAGCAGTCAGGAGACAGGGCCTTCACCCCTCCACTTT.

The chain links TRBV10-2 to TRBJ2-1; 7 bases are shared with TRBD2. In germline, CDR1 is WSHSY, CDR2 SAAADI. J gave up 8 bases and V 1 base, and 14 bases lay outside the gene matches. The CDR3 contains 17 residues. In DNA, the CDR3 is TGCGCCAGCAGTGAGTTTATTATGAGGGAGGGCCCTTATGAGCAGTTCTTC. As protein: CASSEFIMREGPYEQFF.

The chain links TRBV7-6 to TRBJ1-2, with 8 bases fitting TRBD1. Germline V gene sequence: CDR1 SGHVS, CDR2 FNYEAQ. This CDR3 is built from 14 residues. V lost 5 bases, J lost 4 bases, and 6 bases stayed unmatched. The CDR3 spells CASSPRQGIYGYTF. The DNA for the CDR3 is TGTGCCAGCAGCCCAAGACAGGGGATCTATGGCTACACCTTC.